This is a list of T cell receptor beta chains from one sample in a study of cytomegalovirus exposure and HLA in healthy donors. This table comes from immunoSEQ multiplex PCR, and its TCRdb copy is limited to in-frame clones, with some not included. This sample carries about 150,000 clones, roughly 68% of them seen once, and the ten largest clones take about 4.7%. The specimen was PBMCs. The receptors were gathered from a man in his fifties or sixties in good health and CMV-seronegative. Both conserved end residues are part of each CDR3. D genes are given only for firm matches. Size tells how often a clone was seen (once, few, many) or the class of an expanded clone, and some rows leave it out.

clone size	V gene	D gene	J gene	CDR3 protein	CDR3 DNA
-	TRBV10-3	-	TRBJ1-2	CAITPTGFNNGYTF	TGTGCCATCACCCCTACAGGGTTCAACAATGGCTACACCTTC
once	TRBV5-1	TRBD1	TRBJ1-4	CASSSGDRGREKLFF	TGCGCCAGCAGCTCGGGGGACAGGGGGCGTGAAAAACTGTTTTTT
once	TRBV7-3	TRBD1	TRBJ2-1	CASSRDRAGNEQFF	TGTGCCAGCAGCCGGGACAGGGCAGGCAATGAGCAGTTCTTC
-	TRBV10-3	-	TRBJ2-1	CAISATGEGDEQFF	TGTGCCATCAGTGCAACGGGAGAGGGAGATGAGCAGTTCTTC
-	TRBV5-1	TRBD1	TRBJ1-2	CASSLTTRGDYGYTF	TGCGCCAGCAGCTTGACTACCAGGGGGGACTATGGCTACACCTTC
-	TRBV7-2	-	TRBJ1-2	CASSLDPTGSYGYTF	TGTGCCAGCAGCTTAGACCCCACAGGGTCCTATGGCTACACCTTC
-	TRBV6-5	TRBD2	TRBJ2-7	CASSYPGLGGEQYF	TGTGCCAGCAGTTACCCCGGACTAGGCGGAGAGCAGTACTTC
-	TRBV7-6	-	TRBJ1-5	CASFPPPGDSNQPQHF	TGTGCCAGCTTCCCTCCTCCAGGGGATAGCAATCAGCCCCAGCATTTT
-	TRBV5-6	TRBD1	TRBJ2-2	CASGRDRGFLRTGELFF	TGTGCCAGCGGGCGGGACAGGGGCTTCCTCAGGACCGGGGAGCTGTTTTTT
-	TRBV2	-	TRBJ1-1	CASSGRRGLGTEAFF	TGTGCCAGCAGCGGCCGTCGGGGTTTGGGCACTGAAGCTTTCTTT
-	TRBV9	-	TRBJ2-5	CASSVALGHEETQYF	TGTGCCAGCAGCGTAGCTCTCGGACATGAAGAGACCCAGTACTTC
-	TRBV4-2	TRBD1	TRBJ2-7	CASSQQLGQEFSYEQYF	TGTGCCAGCAGCCAACAGTTAGGACAGGAGTTTTCCTACGAGCAGTACTTC
-	TRBV5-4	TRBD2	TRBJ2-5	CASSLVRPSGQETQYF	TGTGCCAGCAGCTTGGTAAGGCCTAGCGGCCAAGAGACCCAGTACTTC
-	TRBV7-3	-	TRBJ1-1	CASSSMGQSSEAFF	TGTGCCAGCAGCTCCATGGGACAAAGCTCTGAAGCTTTCTTT
-	TRBV19	-	TRBJ1-1	CASSTLMGAVAFF	TGTGCCAGTAGTACCCTTATGGGGGCCGTCGCTTTCTTT
-	TRBV7-8	TRBD1	TRBJ1-5	CASSLRDRGRGQPQHF	TGTGCCAGCAGCCTGAGGGACAGGGGGCGAGGCCAGCCCCAGCATTTT
-	TRBV27	-	TRBJ2-4	CASSLAGGNIQYF	TGTGCCAGCAGTTTGGCCGGGGGAAACATTCAGTACTTC
-	TRBV5-1	TRBD1	TRBJ1-1	CASSFRQGRGTEAFF	TGCGCCAGCAGCTTCCGACAGGGGAGAGGCACTGAAGCTTTCTTT
few	TRBV6-1	-	TRBJ1-1	CASRPVGGVTEAFF	TGTGCCAGCAGACCCGTAGGAGGGGTAACTGAAGCTTTCTTT
-	TRBV30	-	TRBJ2-7	CAWSGNKGALYEQYF	TGTGCCTGGAGTGGGAATAAAGGGGCTCTCTACGAGCAGTACTTC
-	TRBV30	-	TRBJ2-1	CAWSVGRVNEQFF	TGTGCCTGGAGTGTTGGGCGGGTAAATGAGCAGTTCTTC
-	TRBV9	TRBD1	TRBJ1-2	CASFDREDGYTF	TGTGCCAGCTTCGACAGGGAGGATGGCTACACCTTC
-	TRBV29-1	-	TRBJ1-2	CSVEDSSGYTF	TGCAGCGTTGAAGATAGCAGCGGCTACACCTTC
-	TRBV7-9	TRBD2	TRBJ2-7	CASSSPGQGTSGGYEQYF	TGTGCCAGCAGCTCTCCGGGACAGGGGACTAGCGGGGGGTACGAGCAGTACTTC
-	TRBV6-5	-	TRBJ2-7	CASQQVRGSVEQYF	TGTGCCAGCCAACAAGTCCGTGGGAGTGTAGAGCAGTACTTC
-	TRBV5-4	TRBD2	TRBJ2-1	CASVLSGRSHEQFF	TGTGCCAGCGTCCTTAGCGGGAGATCTCATGAGCAGTTCTTC
few	TRBV10-3	-	TRBJ1-4	CAISELGSGEKLFF	TGTGCCATCAGTGAGTTGGGGTCGGGGGAAAAACTGTTTTTT
few	TRBV27	TRBD1	TRBJ1-1	CASRPSSDRGRNTEAFF	TGTGCCAGCAGGCCCTCGTCGGACAGGGGAAGGAACACTGAAGCTTTCTTT
-	TRBV9	TRBD1	TRBJ1-4	CASSRTGGDEKLFF	TGTGCCAGCAGCCGGACAGGGGGCGACGAAAAACTGTTTTTT
-	TRBV25-1	TRBD2	TRBJ2-6	CASRGTSGRLSGANVLTF	TGTGCCAGCCGGGGGACTAGCGGGAGACTCTCTGGGGCCAACGTCCTGACTTTC
-	TRBV28	TRBD2	TRBJ2-7	CASGKGTSEAYEQYF	TGTGCCAGCGGCAAAGGGACTAGCGAGGCCTACGAGCAGTACTTC
-	TRBV19	TRBD1	TRBJ1-1	CASSIGGTGNTEAFF	TGTGCCAGTAGTATTGGAGGGACAGGGAACACTGAAGCTTTCTTT
-	TRBV30	TRBD1	TRBJ2-2	CAWQYRGKDTGELFF	TGTGCCTGGCAATACAGGGGAAAAGACACCGGGGAGCTGTTTTTT
-	TRBV11-2	-	TRBJ2-2	CASSLEVGWTGELFF	TGTGCCAGCAGCTTAGAGGTCGGGTGGACCGGGGAGCTGTTTTTT
few	TRBV7-3	TRBD2	TRBJ2-2	CASSFRLAGLSGELFF	TGTGCCAGCAGCTTTCGGTTAGCGGGACTCTCCGGGGAGCTGTTTTTT
-	TRBV2	TRBD1	TRBJ1-5	CASIRDRDQPQHF	TGTGCCAGCATCCGGGACAGGGATCAGCCCCAGCATTTT
once	TRBV11-2	TRBD1	TRBJ1-2	CASSLAWDRAHGYTF	TGTGCCAGCAGCTTAGCCTGGGACAGGGCCCATGGCTACACCTTC
-	TRBV9	TRBD1	TRBJ1-1	CASSVDQGANTEAFF	TGTGCCAGCAGCGTAGACCAGGGGGCAAACACTGAAGCTTTCTTT
few	TRBV6-6	-	TRBJ1-3	CASRTTDINTIYF	TGTGCCAGCAGGACGACGGACATTAACACCATATATTTT
-	TRBV5-1	-	TRBJ2-7	CASSPSGRGIYEQYF	TGCGCCAGCAGCCCCTCCGGCAGGGGAATCTACGAGCAGTACTTC
-	TRBV6-5	TRBD2	TRBJ2-1	CASFPTGTTNNEQFF	TGTGCCAGCTTCCCTACCGGGACTACTAACAATGAGCAGTTCTTC
-	TRBV19	TRBD2	TRBJ2-7	CASSISAGTIEQYF	TGTGCCAGTAGTATATCAGCGGGGACGATTGAGCAGTACTTC
-	TRBV19	-	TRBJ1-5	CASSTQTVSNQPQHF	TGTGCCAGTAGTACCCAGACAGTAAGCAATCAGCCCCAGCATTTT
-	TRBV6-6	TRBD1	TRBJ2-7	CASSRTTPTGVDEQYF	TGTGCCAGCAGCCGAACTACGCCAACAGGGGTGGACGAGCAGTACTTC
-	TRBV28	-	TRBJ1-1	CASSLVPGITEAFF	TGTGCCAGCAGTTTGGTTCCAGGTATTACTGAAGCTTTCTTT
-	TRBV18	-	TRBJ1-6	CASSPDSSSPLHF	TGTGCCAGCTCACCGGACAGTAGCTCACCCCTCCACTTT
few	TRBV5-8	TRBD1	TRBJ1-6	CASSSVTGGFDSPLHF	TGTGCCAGCAGTTCGGTGACAGGGGGTTTTGATTCACCCCTCCACTTT
once	TRBV9	-	TRBJ2-5	CASSARSETQYF	TGTGCCAGCAGCGCCCGGAGTGAGACCCAGTACTTC
-	TRBV6-5	TRBD1	TRBJ1-5	CASSPGTGVDQPQHF	TGTGCCAGCAGCCCCGGGACAGGGGTGGATCAGCCCCAGCATTTT
-	TRBV7-9	TRBD1	TRBJ1-1	CASSLRGTVRGAEAFF	TGTGCCAGCAGCTTAAGGGGGACAGTTAGGGGTGCTGAAGCTTTCTTT
-	TRBV5-8	-	TRBJ2-2	CASSLAFTGELFF	TGTGCCAGCAGCTTGGCTTTCACCGGGGAGCTGTTTTTT
-	TRBV19	TRBD1	TRBJ1-5	CASSINRGNNQPQHF	TGTGCCAGTAGTATCAACAGGGGCAATAATCAGCCCCAGCATTTT
-	TRBV18	TRBD2	TRBJ2-2	CASSPLSGSLNTGELFF	TGTGCCAGCTCACCTCTTAGCGGGAGTTTAAACACCGGGGAGCTGTTTTTT
-	TRBV19	TRBD2	TRBJ2-1	CASSIDLGLAALTNEQFF	TGTGCCAGTAGTATAGATCTAGGACTAGCTGCGCTTACCAATGAGCAGTTCTTC
-	TRBV2	-	TRBJ1-1	CASIERQERTEAFF	TGTGCCAGCATTGAAAGACAGGAACGAACTGAAGCTTTCTTT
few	TRBV28	-	TRBJ2-2	CASSLSRSYSGTGELFF	TGTGCCAGCAGTTTAAGTCGGTCGTATTCGGGAACCGGGGAGCTGTTTTTT
many	TRBV5-6	-	TRBJ2-7	CASSPEGLSYEQYF	TGTGCCAGCAGCCCCGAGGGCTTAAGCTACGAGCAGTACTTC
-	TRBV7-7	TRBD2	TRBJ2-3	CASSPIMGGGTDTQYF	TGTGCCAGCAGCCCAATCATGGGAGGGGGCACAGATACGCAGTATTTT
-	TRBV30	TRBD2	TRBJ2-1	CAWSASNLAGPQFF	TGTGCCTGGAGCGCATCCAACTTAGCGGGACCGCAGTTCTTC
-	TRBV6-1	TRBD2	TRBJ2-7	CASSALAGILATYEQYF	TGTGCCAGCAGTGCACTAGCGGGAATCCTCGCCACCTACGAGCAGTACTTC